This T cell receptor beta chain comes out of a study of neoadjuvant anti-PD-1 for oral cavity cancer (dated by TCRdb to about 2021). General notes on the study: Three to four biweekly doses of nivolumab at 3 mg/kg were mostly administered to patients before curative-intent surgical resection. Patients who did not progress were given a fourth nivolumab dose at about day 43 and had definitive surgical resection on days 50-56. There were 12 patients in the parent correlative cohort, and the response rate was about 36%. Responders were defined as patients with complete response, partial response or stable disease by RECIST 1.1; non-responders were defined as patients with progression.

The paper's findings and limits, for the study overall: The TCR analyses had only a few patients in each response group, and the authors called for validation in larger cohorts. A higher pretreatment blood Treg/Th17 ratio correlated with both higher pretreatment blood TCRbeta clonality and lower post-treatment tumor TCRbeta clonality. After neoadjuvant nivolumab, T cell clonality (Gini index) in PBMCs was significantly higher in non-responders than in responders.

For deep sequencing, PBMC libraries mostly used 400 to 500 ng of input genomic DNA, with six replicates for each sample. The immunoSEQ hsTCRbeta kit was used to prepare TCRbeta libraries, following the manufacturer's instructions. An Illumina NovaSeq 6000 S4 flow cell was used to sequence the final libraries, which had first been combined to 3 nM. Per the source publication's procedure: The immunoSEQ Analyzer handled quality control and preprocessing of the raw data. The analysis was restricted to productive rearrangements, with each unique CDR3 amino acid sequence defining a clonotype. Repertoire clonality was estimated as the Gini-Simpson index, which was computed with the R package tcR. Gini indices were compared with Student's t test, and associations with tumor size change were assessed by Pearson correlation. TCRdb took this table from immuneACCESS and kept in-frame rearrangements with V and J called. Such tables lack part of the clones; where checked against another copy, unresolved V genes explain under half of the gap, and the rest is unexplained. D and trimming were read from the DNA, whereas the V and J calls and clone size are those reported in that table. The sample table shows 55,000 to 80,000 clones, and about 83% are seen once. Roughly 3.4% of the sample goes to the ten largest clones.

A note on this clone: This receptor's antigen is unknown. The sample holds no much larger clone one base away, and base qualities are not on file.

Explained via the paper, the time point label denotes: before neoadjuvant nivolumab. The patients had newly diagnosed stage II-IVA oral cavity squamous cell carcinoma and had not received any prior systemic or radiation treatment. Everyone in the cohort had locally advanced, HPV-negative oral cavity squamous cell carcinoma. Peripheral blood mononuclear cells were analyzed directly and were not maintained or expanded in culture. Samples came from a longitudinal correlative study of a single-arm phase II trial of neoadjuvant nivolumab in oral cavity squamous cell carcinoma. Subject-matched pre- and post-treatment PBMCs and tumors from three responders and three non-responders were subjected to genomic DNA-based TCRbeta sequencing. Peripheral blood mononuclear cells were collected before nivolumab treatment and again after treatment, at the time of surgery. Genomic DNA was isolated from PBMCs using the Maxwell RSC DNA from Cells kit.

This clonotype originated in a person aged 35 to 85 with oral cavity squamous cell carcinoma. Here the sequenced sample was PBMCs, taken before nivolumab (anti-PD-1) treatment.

CDR3 sequence: CASSPLRDRDEQYF. The base sequence is TGTGCCAGCTCACCACTCCGGGACAGGGACGAGCAGTACTTC. The rearranged chain carries TRBV18 and TRBJ2-7; TRBD1 lines up with 9 middle nucleotides. From the germline V gene, CDR1 is KGHSH and CDR2 is LQKENI. The germline V and J ends show losses of 1 base and 5 bases respectively, and no gene match explains 3 bases of the junction. Measured from the cysteine to the phenylalanine, the CDR3 is 14 residues long. The DNA shown is the 42-base CDR3, in frame from base 1.